Shown below are 26 T cell receptor beta chains from a single sample sequenced in a study of cytomegalovirus exposure and HLA in healthy donors. In the PCR, 60 Vbeta and 13 Jbeta primers were used. Using immunoSEQ multiplex PCR, the repertoire was profiled, and TCRdb retains in-frame clones only, with some absent. The sample has 100,000 or so clones; over 60% are singletons. The sequencing sample was made of PBMCs. Receptors were obtained from a man in his forties in good health and CMV-seropositive.

The chain couples TRBV11-2 to TRBJ2-3, with a weak D call TRBD2 (5 bases). With 6 bases removed from V and 0 bases from J, the gap between germline ends came to 13 bases. CDR3 length: 15 residues. Germline CDR1 SGHAT, CDR2 FQNNGV. In nucleotides, the CDR3 is TGTGCCAGCAGTTTGGTGGGGAGAAGCACAGATACGCAGTATTTT. This gives the protein CASSLVGRSTDTQYF. The full variable domain, with the rest looked up from reference TRBV11-2 and TRBJ2-3, is EAGVAQSPRYKIIEKRQSVAFWCNPISGHATLYWYQQILGQGPKLLIQFQNNGVVDDSQLPKDRFSAERLKGVDSTLKIQPAKLEDSAVYLCASSLVGRSTDTQYFGPGTRLTVL.

DNA of the CDR3: TGTGCCAGCCGAAACTCAACCCTCGGCGAGCAGTACTTC. Protein product: CASRNSTLGEQYF. The chain joins TRBV5-4 to TRBJ2-7; no firm D call. Germline CDR1 and CDR2: SGHNT and YYREEE (reference sequence). The CDR3 spans 13 residues. The V gene lost 7 bases and the J gene lost 6 bases, with 17 bases spanning the gap.

The V call is TRBV6-1, the J call TRBJ1-2; 7 positions agree with TRBD1. V was clipped by 6 bases and J by 4 bases; unmatched bases: 5. The V gene's germline CDR1 is MNHNS and CDR2 SASEGT. The CDR3 is made up of 13 amino acids. The CDR3 DNA reads TGTGCCAGCAGGTCACAGGGGTTCTATGGCTACACCTTC. Its protein is CASRSQGFYGYTF.

The chain recombines TRBV7-2 with TRBJ2-2, with 8 nucleotides matching TRBD1. CDR1 SGHTA and CDR2 FQGNSA come from the germline V gene. CDR3 length: 14 amino acids. V was pared by 5 bases and J by 7 bases, with 6 bases of the junction left unmatched. Here the CDR3 reads CASSPRQGYGELFF. The DNA of the CDR3 is TGTGCCAGCAGCCCTCGACAGGGGTACGGGGAGCTGTTTTTT.

The chain has TRBV7-3 and TRBJ2-5; the D gene is possibly TRBD2 (6 bases). Trimming left V 6 bases short and J 2 bases short, with 16 bases between. Per the germline V gene, CDR1 is SGHTA and CDR2 is FQGTGA. The CDR3 consists of 15 residues. The CDR3 nucleotides read TGTGCCAGCAGTGCAAGCGGGCATCGGCAAGAGACCCAGTACTTC. Translated, it gives CASSASGHRQETQYF.

The chain joins TRBV7-2 to TRBJ1-3, with D possibly matching TRBD1 (6 bases). The CDR3 has 16 residues. The V end was cut by 5 bases, the J end by 0 bases, with 14 bases between. Germline lookup yields CDR1 SGHTA and CDR2 FQGNSA. CDR3 nucleotides: TGTGCCAGCAGCCCCAGGACAGCCGGCTCTGGAAACACCATATATTTT. The encoded protein is CASSPRTAGSGNTIYF. Together with reference TRBV7-2 and TRBJ1-3, the CDR3 gives the full variable domain: GAGVSQSPSNKVTEKGKDVELRCDPISGHTALYWYRQSLGQGLEFLIYFQGNSAPDKSGLPSDRFSAERTGGSVSTLTIQRTQQEDSAVYLCASSPRTAGSGNTIYFGEGSWLTVV.

The chain combines TRBV5-6 with TRBJ1-4; no clear D. The CDR3 covers 16 residues. Per the germline V gene, CDR1 is SGHDT and CDR2 is YYEEEE. Trimming shortened V by 2 bases and J by 0 bases, and 11 bases separated the two germline ends. The CDR3 sequence: CASSLVGFATNEKLFF. CDR3 bases: TGTGCCAGCAGCTTAGTCGGTTTTGCAACTAATGAAAAACTGTTTTTT.

In DNA form, the CDR3 reads TGTGCCAGCAGAGCGGGAGGAGGCGGGGGAGATACGCAGTATTTT. It codes for CASRAGGGGGDTQYF. This chain joins TRBV6-4 and TRBJ2-3; 9 bases match TRBD2. Per the germline V gene, CDR1 is MRHNA and CDR2 is SNTAGT. V dropped 6 bases and J dropped 5; count of bases not matched to a gene: 9. The CDR3 is 15 amino acids.

The genes are TRBV27 and TRBJ2-7, with a possible D match to TRBD1 (6 bases). The CDR3 extends over 13 amino acids. The ends were cut back, 6 bases at V and 3 bases at J, with 12 bases in the middle. Germline CDR1 MNHEY, CDR2 SMNVEV (reference sequence). This chain's CDR3 is CASRPTGVYEQYF. CDR3 nucleotides: TGTGCCAGCAGGCCGACAGGAGTCTACGAGCAGTACTTC.

The chain's CDR3 is CASSRKLTGELFF. In DNA, the CDR3 is TGCGCCAGCAGCCGTAAACTTACCGGGGAGCTGTTTTTT. V and J are TRBV5-1 and TRBJ2-2, with D unresolved. Germline loops: CDR1 SGHRS, CDR2 YFSETQ. The CDR3 is 13 amino acids. The germline V and J ends were trimmed by 4 bases and 5 bases, with 9 bases remaining between them.

The rearrangement uses TRBV4-1 and TRBJ1-6; D call uncertain. CDR1 and CDR2 from the germline V gene are MGHRA and YSYEKL. The CDR3 has 19 residues. V was trimmed by 1 base and J by 6 bases, leaving 22 bases between them. CDR3 sequence: CASSQGTLSSSVSNSPLHF. The CDR3 coding sequence is TGCGCCAGCAGCCAAGGGACTTTGTCTAGCTCGGTCTCTAATTCACCCCTCCACTTT.

This sequence joins TRBV5-1 and TRBJ2-1; 8 nucleotides align to TRBD1. V was clipped by 4 bases and J by 0 bases; unmatched bases: 3. CDR1 and CDR2 (germline): SGHRS, YFSETQ. The CDR3 is made up of 15 amino acids. CDR3 sequence: CASSRDRSSYNEQFF. The CDR3 DNA reads as TGCGCCAGCAGCCGGGACAGGAGCTCCTACAATGAGCAGTTCTTC. The whole variable domain, remainder taken from reference TRBV5-1 and TRBJ2-1, is KAGVTQTPRYLIKTRGQQVTLSCSPISGHRSVSWYQQTPGQGLQFLFEYFSETQRNKGNFPGRFSGRQFSNSRSEMNVSTLELGDSALYLCASSRDRSSYNEQFFGPGTRLTVL.

This chain uses TRBV10-3 with TRBJ2-3; D might be TRBD1 (6 bases). CDR1 and CDR2 (germline): ENHRY, SYGVKD. V lost 0 bases to trimming and J lost 1 base, with 11 bases between them. The CDR3 spans 16 residues. This CDR3 is CAISESAGAGTDTQYF. The CDR3 nucleotides read TGTGCCATCAGTGAGTCGGCAGGGGCTGGCACAGATACGCAGTATTTT.

The chain has TRBV7-8 and TRBJ1-5, with D perhaps matching TRBD1 (6 bases). This CDR3 has 16 amino acids. Trimming left V 10 bases short and J 3 bases short, with 22 bases between. CDR1 and CDR2 from the germline V gene are SGHVS and FQNEAQ. The CDR3 protein is CATARGSREANQPQHF. Written as DNA, the CDR3 is TGTGCCACCGCTAGGGGGTCCCGCGAGGCCAATCAGCCCCAGCATTTT.

Comments on this clone: A far larger clone lies a single base away; this is likely a read error. The genes are TRBV5-1 and TRBJ2-2; tentative D call: TRBD2 (5 bases). With 3 bases removed from V and 1 base from J, the gap between germline ends came to 13 bases. CDR1 is SGHRS and CDR2 is YFSETQ in the germline V gene. This CDR3 spans 16 amino acids. The CDR3 protein is CASSSESGMNTGELFF. CDR3 nucleotides: TGCGCCAGCAGCTCTGAAAGCGGAATGAACACCGGGGAGCTGTTTTTT.

Turning to this clone: Other nucleotide sequences in the sample specify the same CDR3. The CDR3 here is CASSVSGNTEAFF. CDR3 sequence (DNA): TGTGCCAGCAGCGTGAGTGGGAACACTGAAGCTTTCTTT. The rearrangement joins TRBV9 to TRBJ1-1; D ambiguous. From germline, CDR1 is SGDLS and CDR2 YYNGEE. Trimming stripped 2 bases from V and 1 base from J, with 6 bases between. The CDR3 is 13 residues long.

The chain is built from TRBV7-9 and TRBJ1-5; D ambiguous. CDR3 length: 14 residues. Germline V gene lookup returns CDR1 SEHNR and CDR2 FQNEAQ (reference sequence). The ends were cut back, 9 bases at V and 0 bases at J, with 12 bases in the middle. The CDR3 DNA is TGTGCCAGTAAAGCGGACGGTAGCAATCAGCCCCAGCATTTT. Translation: CASKADGSNQPQHF.

This chain connects TRBV5-1 to TRBJ2-7; 9 bases are shared with TRBD1. From germline, CDR1 is SGHRS and CDR2 YFSETQ. CDR3 length: 15 amino acids. V dropped 4 bases and J dropped 6; count of bases not matched to a gene: 11. This CDR3 is CASSTGQGRSGEQYF. CDR3 in DNA: TGCGCCAGCAGCACGGGACAGGGAAGGTCAGGCGAGCAGTACTTC. Full variable domain (missing parts from reference TRBV5-1 and TRBJ2-7): KAGVTQTPRYLIKTRGQQVTLSCSPISGHRSVSWYQQTPGQGLQFLFEYFSETQRNKGNFPGRFSGRQFSNSRSEMNVSTLELGDSALYLCASSTGQGRSGEQYFGPGTRLTVT.

The V and J genes are TRBV29-1 and TRBJ1-2; the match to TRBD1 covers 7 bases. Germline V gives CDR1 SQVTM, CDR2 ANQGSEA. The CDR3 consists of 13 residues. Trimming took 4 bases from V and 4 from J; bases not matched to a gene: 6. CDR3 amino acids: CSVAKGAGYGYTF. CDR3 sequence (DNA): TGCAGCGTTGCAAAGGGGGCAGGCTATGGCTACACCTTC.

The rearrangement uses TRBV12-5 and TRBJ2-1; 7 bases agree with TRBD2. This CDR3 has 18 residues. Germline CDR1 and CDR2: LGHNT and FRNRAP. V was clipped by 0 bases and J by 0 bases; unmatched bases: 8. The CDR3, as DNA: TGTGCTAGTGGTTTGGTCGGCAGCGGGAACAACTCCTACAATGAGCAGTTCTTC. It is translated as CASGLVGSGNNSYNEQFF.

The gene calls are TRBV7-2 and TRBJ2-1; 9 bases are a match to TRBD1. The J segment lost 5 bases and the V segment lost 5 bases, leaving 7 bases of the junction unmatched. Germline V CDR1 and CDR2: SGHTA, FQGNSA. This CDR3 contains 15 residues. In DNA, the CDR3 is TGTGCCAGCAGCCCTACAGGGGGCATGAACAATGAGCAGTTCTTC. Amino acids: CASSPTGGMNNEQFF.

This clone was counted only a few times. The chain is built from TRBV28 and TRBJ1-2; TRBD1 might be the D (5 bases). This CDR3 has 12 residues. Germline lookup yields CDR1 MDHEN and CDR2 SYDVKM. Trimming shortened V by 6 bases and J by 8 bases, and 13 bases separated the two germline ends. CDR3 nucleotides: TGTGCCAGCAGAACCCCGGGGGAAGGCTACACCTTC. Protein sequence: CASRTPGEGYTF.

J is TRBJ2-7 and V is TRBV5-1, with 11 bases matching TRBD1. This CDR3 has 12 residues. The V gene's germline CDR1 is SGHRS and CDR2 YFSETQ. V was clipped by 4 bases and J by 11 bases; unmatched bases: 5. CDR3 DNA sequence: TGCGCCAGCAGCACCGGACAGGGGGCGAAGTACTTC. Its protein product is CASSTGQGAKYF.

The rearrangement links TRBV28 to TRBJ1-2, with D possibly matching TRBD1 (6 bases). CDR3 length: 13 amino acids. From germline, CDR1 is MDHEN and CDR2 SYDVKM. V was pared by 5 bases and J by 4 bases, with 11 bases between. CDR3 amino acids: CASSPQQGYGYTF. CDR3 DNA: TGTGCCAGCAGTCCCCAACAGGGCTATGGCTACACCTTC.

The rearrangement uses TRBV7-2 and TRBJ1-2, with D tentatively TRBD1 (5 bases). The CDR3 has 13 amino acids. Germline CDR1 and CDR2: SGHTA and FQGNSA. The V gene lost 4 bases and the J gene lost 4 bases, with 10 bases spanning the gap. The CDR3 coding sequence is TGTGCCAGCAGCTCGGGGGGATTCTATGGCTACACCTTC. The encoded protein is CASSSGGFYGYTF. Using reference TRBV7-2 and TRBJ1-2 for the parts outside the CDR3, the full variable domain is GAGVSQSPSNKVTEKGKDVELRCDPISGHTALYWYRQSLGQGLEFLIYFQGNSAPDKSGLPSDRFSAERTGGSVSTLTIQRTQQEDSAVYLCASSSGGFYGYTFGSGTRLTVV.

This clone was observed a few times. The chain combines TRBV9 with TRBJ2-7, with TRBD1 matching 7 bases. Germline values: CDR1 SGDLS, CDR2 YYNGEE. V shed 4 bases and J 1 base; nucleotides not matched to a gene: 5. CDR3 length equals 14 residues. This CDR3 reads CASSPRTGSYEQYF. The CDR3 DNA reads as TGTGCCAGCAGCCCCAGGACAGGATCCTACGAGCAGTACTTC.